The 13 T cell receptor beta chains reported below all come from one sample, sequenced in a study of blood T cell repertoires in COVID-19. Measured with immunoSEQ multiplex PCR; TCRdb has only the in-frame clones, and not every one. The repertoire consists of over 250,000 clones, with around 87% occurring once and the leading ten covering approximately 5.3%. The sequencing input was PBMCs or T cells enriched from blood (not recorded which). These receptors were obtained from a woman in her twenties or thirties who had recovered from COVID-19.

The V and J genes are TRBV7-2 and TRBJ2-4; D unresolved. V lost 1 base, J lost 6 bases, and 16 bases lay in between. There are 16 residues in the CDR3. Germline lookup yields CDR1 SGHTA and CDR2 FQGNSA. In DNA form, the CDR3 reads TGTGCCAGCAGCTTAGGTTTCCTTAAGAGCCTAAACATTCAGTACTTC. Translated: CASSLGFLKSLNIQYF.

This clone was seen only once. This chain connects TRBV7-9 to TRBJ2-1; D might be TRBD1 (6 bases). CDR1 is SEHNR, CDR2 FQNEAQ, per germline (reference sequence). CDR3 length: 13 amino acids. Trimming took off 2 bases at V and 6 bases at J, with 8 bases between the two ends. In DNA form, the CDR3 reads TGTGCCAGCAGCTTACAGGGGAGCAATGAGCAGTTCTTC. The encoded protein is CASSLQGSNEQFF. Based on the CDR3 plus reference TRBV7-9 and TRBJ2-1, the full variable domain is DTGVSQNPRHKITKRGQNVTFRCDPISEHNRLYWYRQTLGQGPEFLTYFQNEAQLEKSRLLSDRFSAERPKGSFSTLEIQRTEQGDSAMYLCASSLQGSNEQFFGPGTRLTVL.

CDR3 amino acids: CASTLNRGGVYF. The DNA of the CDR3 is TGTGCCAGCACCTTGAACCGGGGAGGGGTCTACTTC. The chain uses TRBV7-8 and TRBJ2-7, with 7 bases that match TRBD2. Germline CDR1 SGHVS, CDR2 FQNEAQ. The junction had 13 bases not matched to a gene; V was cut back by 7 bases and J by 13 bases. This CDR3 spans 12 amino acids.

The rearrangement uses TRBV7-9 and TRBJ2-2; the D is unclear. Germline CDR1 reads SEHNR; CDR2 reads FQNEAQ (reference sequence). Trimming pared 1 base from V and 8 bases from J, leaving 5 bases between. The CDR3 length is 12 residues. CDR3 amino acids: CASSLVPGELFF. CDR3 nucleotides: TGTGCCAGCAGCTTAGTCCCGGGGGAGCTGTTTTTT.

This chain links TRBV5-1 with TRBJ1-3; 8 nucleotides line up with TRBD1. The germline gives CDR1 SGHRS, CDR2 YFSETQ. The V gene end was trimmed by 4 bases and the J gene end by 0 bases; junction bases not matched to a gene: 3. CDR3 length: 15 amino acids. Written as DNA, the CDR3 is TGCGCCAGCAGCGTGGGACAGGTCTCTGGAAACACCATATATTTT. Translated, it gives CASSVGQVSGNTIYF. The full variable domain, rest sourced from reference TRBV5-1 and TRBJ1-3, is KAGVTQTPRYLIKTRGQQVTLSCSPISGHRSVSWYQQTPGQGLQFLFEYFSETQRNKGNFPGRFSGRQFSNSRSEMNVSTLELGDSALYLCASSVGQVSGNTIYFGEGSWLTVV.

This sequence joins TRBV5-8 and TRBJ1-1; the D is unclear. The CDR3 consists of 15 residues. V shed 1 base and J shed 3 bases, with 13 bases lying between them. Looked up from germline, CDR1 is SGHTS and CDR2 is YDEGEE. The CDR3 nucleotides are TGTGCCAGCAGCTTGACCTTAGTCTTGGACACTGAAGCTTTCTTT. Translation gives CASSLTLVLDTEAFF.

The sample holds a few counts of this clone. The chain recombines TRBV30 with TRBJ1-2; perhaps TRBD1 as D (6 bases). Germline CDR1 is GTSNPN and CDR2 is SVGIG (reference sequence). The CDR3 covers 12 residues. With 5 bases removed from V and 8 bases from J, the gap between germline ends came to 15 bases. The CDR3, as DNA: TGTGCCTGGCCAGACAGGATAAAGGGCTACACCTTC. Encoded protein: CAWPDRIKGYTF.

V gene TRBV5-1 combines with J gene TRBJ1-5, with D maybe TRBD1 (5 bases). Germline V gives CDR1 SGHRS, CDR2 YFSETQ. V was trimmed by 2 bases and J by 1 base, leaving 16 bases between them. The CDR3 contains 17 residues. The CDR3 nucleotides read TGCGCCAGCAGCTTTGGTTGGGACTATTGGAGCAATCAGCCCCAGCATTTT. It specifies CASSFGWDYWSNQPQHF.

This chain links TRBV6-5 with TRBJ2-1; D is undetermined. V was cut by 5 bases and J by 5 bases, with 4 bases left in between. This CDR3 is built from 11 residues. The germline CDR1 and CDR2 sequences are MNHEY and SVGAGI. The CDR3 region has the DNA TGTGCCAGCAGTCGTAACAATGAGCAGTTCTTC. Translated, it gives CASSRNNEQFF.

This sequence joins TRBV2 and TRBJ1-5, with a tentative D call TRBD1 (5 bases). Between the trimmed V and J ends, which lost 3 bases and 5 bases, there was a span of 11 bases. Germline-derived CDR1 and CDR2 are SNHLY and FYNNEI. The CDR3 covers 14 residues. The CDR3 DNA follows: TGTGCCAGCAGTGACGCAGGGTGGTATCAGCCCCAGCATTTT. Amino acids: CASSDAGWYQPQHF.

A single count supports this clone. The V and J genes are TRBV10-1 and TRBJ1-5, with 7 bases matching TRBD1. This CDR3 is built from 13 residues. Germline-derived CDR1 and CDR2 are WNHNN and SYGVQD (reference sequence). V lost 6 bases to trimming and J lost 7 bases; unmatched junction nucleotides: 6. The DNA of the CDR3 is TGCGCCAGCAGCAATACAGGGGCGCAGCCCCAGCATTTT. Protein sequence: CASSNTGAQPQHF.

This sequence joins TRBV20-1 and TRBJ2-7; 11 nucleotides line up with TRBD1. The CDR3 sequence is 13 residues long. The junction had 1 base not matched to a gene; V was cut back by 3 bases and J by 3 bases. Germline loops: CDR1 DFQATT, CDR2 SNEGSKA (reference sequence). CDR3 protein: CSASGTGGYEQYF. The CDR3 DNA reads as TGCAGTGCTAGTGGGACAGGGGGCTACGAGCAGTACTTC.

The chain couples TRBV28 to TRBJ1-4; TRBD1 matches at 8 bases. This CDR3 region has 17 residues. The germline V gene encodes CDR1 MDHEN and CDR2 SYDVKM. V was pared by 2 bases and J by 7 bases, with 12 bases of the junction left unmatched. The CDR3 DNA follows: TGTGCCAGCAGTTTAGTAAATGGACAGGGTATACGTGAAAAACTGTTTTTT. Its translation: CASSLVNGQGIREKLFF.